Following are 4 T cell receptor beta chains from one sample sequenced in a study of human CD8 memory T cell subsets. Libraries targeted TCR beta using 5' RACE with UMIs. TCRdb reanalyzed the 5' RACE reads and collapses them to one entry per CDR3 protein, without DNA. The data show several thousand distinct CDR3 sequences, and the top ten clones hold approximately 25%. Sequenced material: CD8+ T cells from PBMCs. The origin of the receptors is a human donor in good health.

J is TRBJ2-1 and V is TRBV28; as DNA is missing, the TRBD2 call by TCRdb cannot be tested. Per the germline V gene, CDR1 is MDHEN and CDR2 is SYDVKM. The CDR3 has 13 amino acids. CDR3 protein: CASKEEGYNEQFF.

The chain is built from TRBV4-2 and TRBJ2-1; TCRdb's D gene call, TRBD1, goes unchecked for lack of DNA. The germline CDR1 and CDR2 sequences are LGHNA and YNFKEQ. This CDR3 is built from 15 residues. The CDR3 loop is CASSQMTGSYNEQFF.

The chain couples TRBV27 to TRBJ1-4; there is no DNA to check the TCRdb D call of TRBD1. Germline CDR1 and CDR2: MNHEY and SMNVEV (reference sequence). The CDR3 runs 15 residues. The CDR3 loop is CASSSRQGTNEKLFF. Combining the CDR3 with reference TRBV27 and TRBJ1-4 gives the whole variable domain EAQVTQNPRYLITVTGKKLTVTCSQNMNHEYMSWYRQDPGLGLRQIYYSMNVEVTDKGDVPEGYKVSRKEKRNFPLILESPSPNQTSLYFCASSSRQGTNEKLFFGSGTQLSVL.

This chain uses TRBV6-6 with TRBJ1-1; TCRdb outputs TRBD1, but without DNA this stays unchecked. This CDR3 has 12 amino acids. CDR1 is MNHNY, CDR2 SVGAGI, per germline (reference sequence). CDR3 region: CASSSQGAQAFF.